This entry describes one T cell receptor (beta chain). Its antigen is as yet unknown. The CDR3 totals 15 residues. Germline CDR1 SGHRS, CDR2 YFSETQ. J was trimmed by 8 bases and V by 0 bases; bases with no gene match: 10. This sample was taken from a study of PD-L1 blockade in urothelial cancer. About the study: The researchers analyzed blood 3 weeks (second dose) and 6 weeks after treatment start.

Spiked synthetic TCR analogs estimated absolute template abundance per PCR. Generated by immunoSEQ multiplex PCR, the TCRdb table keeps only in-frame clones and is missing some. The table records more than 70,000 clones, 85% to 90% of them present only once. Findings of the study overall: Below-median blood TCR clonality before treatment forecast better survival.

This specimen consisted of PBMCs, obtained around atezolizumab (anti-PD-L1) treatment. This chain joins TRBV5-1 and TRBJ1-1; TRBD1 matches 7 bases. This receptor was taken from a man aged 55-75 years with urothelial cancer. Here the CDR3 reads CASSLEGRQGPEAFF. CDR3 nucleotides: TGCGCCAGCAGCTTGGAAGGTAGACAGGGCCCCGAAGCTTTCTTT. Combining the CDR3 with reference TRBV5-1 and TRBJ1-1 gives the whole variable domain KAGVTQTPRYLIKTRGQQVTLSCSPISGHRSVSWYQQTPGQGLQFLFEYFSETQRNKGNFPGRFSGRQFSNSRSEMNVSTLELGDSALYLCASSLEGRQGPEAFFGQGTRLTVV.